These T cell receptor beta chains were read from a single sample in a study of cytotoxic CD8 clonotypes in ibrutinib-treated CLL. Profiled with immunoSEQ multiplex PCR; TCRdb holds only in-frame clones, not every one. The data contain over 150,000 clones, 81% of them singletons. The specimen was PBMCs, collected after 12 months of ibrutinib treatment. The source is a human donor with chronic lymphocytic leukemia. CDR3s include the opening cysteine and the closing phenylalanine or tryptophan. The order of the fields is V gene, clone size, J gene, D gene, CDR3 protein, CDR3 DNA. The D gene is left open where the match is weak. Clone size is shown for a subset of rows, as once, few, many or a class of expanded clone.

>TRBV6-5|NA|TRBJ2-4|TRBD2
CASSSWGGLKNIQYF
TGTGCCAGCAGTTCCTGGGGGGGTCTCAAAAACATTCAGTACTTC
>TRBV7-9|NA|TRBJ1-4|NA
CASSFSEKLFF
TGTGCCAGCAGCTTTAGTGAAAAACTGTTTTTT
>TRBV7-9|NA|TRBJ2-3|NA
CASSLGSSTDTQYF
TGTGCCAGCAGCTTAGGATCTAGCACAGATACGCAGTATTTT
>TRBV7-9|NA|TRBJ2-7|NA
CASSLSRASRASASYEQYF
TGTGCCAGCAGCTTATCAAGGGCTAGCCGAGCGAGTGCCTCCTACGAGCAGTACTTC
>TRBV11-2|NA|TRBJ2-3|NA
CASSLVSAVTQYF
TGTGCCAGCAGCTTAGTCTCAGCGGTTACGCAGTATTTT
>TRBV25-1|NA|TRBJ2-5|NA
CASSGQVQETQYF
TGTGCCAGCAGTGGACAGGTTCAAGAGACCCAGTACTTC
>TRBV10-3|NA|TRBJ2-3|TRBD2
CAISGRAGGADTQYF
TGTGCCATCAGTGGTCGAGCGGGAGGTGCAGATACGCAGTATTTT
>TRBV7-7|NA|TRBJ2-7|TRBD1
CASSFSTGSSYEQYF
TGTGCTAGCAGCTTCTCGACAGGGAGCTCCTACGAGCAGTACTTC
>TRBV6-1|NA|TRBJ1-3|TRBD1
CASSETGGGNTIYF
TGTGCCAGCAGTGAAACAGGGGGGGGAAACACCATATATTTT
>TRBV25-1|NA|TRBJ2-5|NA
CASSEWGLETQYF
TGTGCCAGCAGTGAATGGGGGCTGGAGACCCAGTACTTC
>TRBV27|NA|TRBJ2-2|NA
CASSFGGTGELFF
TGTGCCAGCAGTTTCGGTGGCACCGGGGAGCTGTTTTTT
>TRBV7-8|NA|TRBJ2-4|NA
CASSLGGALAKNIQYF
TGTGCCAGCAGCTTAGGGGGGGCGCTAGCCAAAAACATTCAGTACTTC
>TRBV5-6|NA|TRBJ2-3|NA
CASSLFLTGRAKADTQYF
TGTGCCAGCAGCTTGTTCCTGACCGGCAGGGCAAAGGCAGATACGCAGTATTTT
>TRBV7-3|NA|TRBJ2-2|NA
CASSSSYSPGELFF
TGTGCCAGCAGCTCCTCCTATTCCCCCGGGGAGCTGTTTTTT
>TRBV18|NA|TRBJ2-7|NA
CASSPFTSRTYEQYF
TGTGCCAGCTCACCATTCACTAGCCGGACCTACGAGCAGTACTTC
>TRBV4-3|NA|TRBJ2-4|TRBD1
CASSFGDRGQNIQYF
TGCGCCAGCAGCTTTGGGGACAGGGGGCAAAACATTCAGTACTTC
>TRBV18|NA|TRBJ2-4|TRBD1
CASSHPGQGRNIQYF
TGTGCCAGCTCACACCCGGGACAGGGGCGGAACATTCAGTACTTC
>TRBV25-1|NA|TRBJ2-4|NA
CASSAGTYVCF
TGTGCCAGCAGTGCCGGGACTTACGTATGCTTC
>TRBV28|NA|TRBJ1-2|NA
CASSYKGGYTF
TGTGCCAGCAGTTATAAGGGAGGCTACACCTTC
>TRBV30|few|TRBJ1-3|TRBD1
CAWNRDRGSGNTIYF
TGTGCCTGGAATCGGGACAGGGGCTCTGGAAACACCATATATTTT
>TRBV13|NA|TRBJ2-7|TRBD2
CASSGGLAQSYEQYF
TGTGCCAGCAGCGGGGGACTAGCCCAATCCTACGAGCAGTACTTC
>TRBV27|NA|TRBJ1-2|TRBD1
CASTTGATNYGYTF
TGTGCCAGTACGACAGGGGCCACTAACTATGGCTACACCTTC
>TRBV28|NA|TRBJ2-1|TRBD2
CASSLAGLSSYNEQFF
TGTGCCAGCAGTCTAGCGGGGTTGAGCTCCTACAATGAGCAGTTCTTC
>TRBV6-1|NA|TRBJ1-4|NA
CASSEGSGINEKLFF
TGTGCCAGCAGTGAAGGTTCAGGCATCAATGAAAAACTGTTTTTT
>TRBV4-3|NA|TRBJ2-3|TRBD2
CASSQDPSGGPPGDTQYF
TGCGCCAGCAGCCAAGACCCTAGCGGGGGGCCTCCAGGAGATACGCAGTATTTT
>TRBV29-1|NA|TRBJ2-1|NA
CSVDRGNEQFF
TGCAGCGTTGATCGGGGGAATGAGCAGTTCTTC
>TRBV27|NA|TRBJ1-1|NA
CASSLGWGRTNTEAFF
TGTGCCAGCAGTTTGGGGTGGGGTCGGACCAACACTGAAGCTTTCTTT
>TRBV6-1|NA|TRBJ1-5|NA
CASSNSRGLKPQHF
TGTGCCAGCAGTAACTCTCGGGGGTTGAAGCCCCAGCATTTT
>TRBV5-6|NA|TRBJ1-5|NA
CASSLGAGLTQPQHF
TGTGCCAGCAGCTTGGGTGCAGGTTTAACTCAGCCCCAGCATTTT
>TRBV2|NA|TRBJ2-3|TRBD2
CASGAGGPPSTDTQYF
TGTGCCAGCGGGGCGGGAGGCCCACCGAGCACAGATACGCAGTATTTT
>TRBV6-1|NA|TRBJ2-1|TRBD2
CASRSGTSEYNEQFF
TGTGCCAGCAGGTCCGGGACTAGCGAATACAATGAGCAGTTCTTC
>TRBV28|NA|TRBJ1-2|NA
CASSLTPLEYGYTF
TGTGCCAGCAGTTTAACGCCGCTAGAATATGGCTACACCTTC
>TRBV6-1|NA|TRBJ1-6|NA
CASRADSPSPLHF
TGTGCCAGCAGGGCGGACAGCCCCTCACCCCTCCACTTT
>TRBV28|NA|TRBJ1-5|NA
CASRPRPGLLSNQPQHF
TGTGCCAGCAGGCCAAGGCCCGGACTTTTGAGCAATCAGCCCCAGCATTTT
>TRBV5-1|NA|TRBJ2-2|TRBD2
CASSPGLAGSVGGELFF
TGCGCCAGCAGCCCCGGACTAGCGGGATCGGTTGGCGGGGAGCTGTTTTTT
>TRBV2|NA|TRBJ2-2|TRBD1
CASGTGGPTGELFF
TGTGCCAGCGGAACAGGGGGCCCCACCGGGGAGCTGTTTTTT
>TRBV5-6|NA|TRBJ2-1|NA
CASSYSGVYNEQFF
TGTGCCAGCAGCTACTCCGGAGTCTACAATGAGCAGTTCTTC
>TRBV4-2|NA|TRBJ2-1|TRBD2
CASSQDPASGGVGEQFF
TGTGCCAGCAGCCAAGATCCCGCTAGCGGGGGGGTAGGTGAGCAGTTCTTC
>TRBV2|NA|TRBJ1-2|NA
CASKSGDGYGYTF
TGTGCCAGCAAATCAGGGGACGGCTATGGCTACACCTTC
>TRBV29-1|NA|TRBJ1-1|NA
CSVARGFNTEAFF
TGCAGCGTTGCTCGGGGGTTCAACACTGAAGCTTTCTTT
>TRBV7-2|NA|TRBJ2-3|TRBD2
CASSLLGGGTDTQYF
TGTGCCAGCAGCTTACTGGGCGGGGGTACAGATACGCAGTATTTT
>TRBV19|NA|TRBJ2-2|TRBD1
CASRGQFWDTGELFF
TGTGCCAGTAGGGGACAGTTTTGGGACACCGGGGAGCTGTTTTTT
>TRBV5-8|once|TRBJ2-3|NA
CASSLGMQPSTDTQYF
TGTGCCAGCAGCTTGGGGATGCAACCTAGCACAGATACGCAGTATTTT
>TRBV27|many|TRBJ1-5|TRBD1
CASSPLLGTGDQPQHF
TGTGCCAGCAGTCCTCTCCTAGGGACAGGGGATCAGCCCCAGCATTTT
>TRBV6-6|NA|TRBJ1-5|TRBD1
CASSHGQGGQPQHF
TGTGCCAGCAGTCACGGACAGGGGGGTCAGCCCCAGCATTTT
>TRBV7-2|NA|TRBJ1-1|NA
CASSLGGVDGEAFF
TGTGCCAGCAGCTTAGGGGGGGTCGACGGTGAAGCTTTCTTT
>TRBV10-3|NA|TRBJ1-5|NA
CAISGGLDNQPQHF
TGTGCCATCAGTGGTGGGCTTGACAATCAGCCCCAGCATTTT
>TRBV5-4|many|TRBJ2-7|TRBD1
CASSAQGGSYEQYF
TGTGCCAGCAGCGCACAGGGGGGATCCTACGAGCAGTACTTC
>TRBV9|NA|TRBJ2-7|NA
CASSVVELAGRYEQYF
TGTGCCAGCAGCGTAGTGGAATTGGCAGGGAGATACGAGCAGTACTTC
>TRBV11-2|NA|TRBJ2-7|NA
CASRHGLFRSYEQYF
TGTGCCAGCAGACACGGACTATTCCGCTCCTACGAGCAGTACTTC
>TRBV11-1|NA|TRBJ2-7|NA
CASSIPWTLTYEQYF
TGTGCCAGCAGCATTCCTTGGACCCTCACCTACGAGCAGTACTTC
>TRBV28|NA|TRBJ2-3|TRBD2
CASPQGRLADVTDTQYF
TGTGCCAGCCCCCAGGGCCGACTAGCGGATGTAACAGATACGCAGTATTTT
>TRBV19|NA|TRBJ2-5|NA
CASSIGRNRAQYF
TGTGCCAGTAGTATCGGGAGAAATCGGGCCCAGTACTTC
>TRBV18|NA|TRBJ2-1|NA
CASSPHNEQFF
TGTGCCAGCTCACCCCACAATGAGCAGTTCTTC
>TRBV30|once|TRBJ2-7|TRBD1
CAWRFVGQGSYEQYF
TGTGCCTGGAGGTTTGTTGGACAGGGGAGCTACGAGCAGTACTTC